These 25 T cell receptor beta chains originate from one sample sequenced in a study of cytomegalovirus exposure and HLA in healthy donors. Measured with immunoSEQ multiplex PCR; TCRdb has only the in-frame clones, and not every one. The sample comprises tens of thousands of clones, roughly 94% of which are singletons, and 0.69% rests with the top ten. Material for sequencing was PBMCs. These receptors came from a woman aged 18-29 years in good health and CMV-seronegative.

The CDR3 nucleotides are TGCGCCAGCAGCTTGTCAACAGCCGATTATGGCTACACCTTC. Protein product: CASSLSTADYGYTF. The chain uses TRBV5-1 and TRBJ1-2; D is unresolved. Trimming cost V 1 base and J 5 bases, with 12 bases left between them. Germline V lookup: CDR1 SGHRS, CDR2 YFSETQ. The CDR3 totals 14 residues.

The chain employs TRBV28 and TRBJ1-2; TRBD1 is a possible D gene (6 bases). V dropped 7 bases and J dropped 4 bases, with 16 bases sitting between them. This CDR3 is built from 14 residues. Germline loops: CDR1 MDHEN, CDR2 SYDVKM. The CDR3, as DNA: TGTGCCAGCAACCGAGGGGGGGAGAGCTATGGCTACACCTTC. Residues: CASNRGGESYGYTF.

J is TRBJ1-5 and V is TRBV7-9; D is unclear. The germline V gene has CDR1 SEHNR and CDR2 FQNEAQ (reference sequence). The CDR3 sequence is 18 residues long. V was cut by 1 base and J by 7 bases, with 23 bases left in between. The CDR3 DNA reads TGTGCCAGCAGCTTAGAGTTCGGTGTGGACGGCCGCGGGCAGCCCCAGCATTTT. Amino acids: CASSLEFGVDGRGQPQHF.

The chain couples TRBV30 to TRBJ1-4; no clear D. Germline values: CDR1 GTSNPN, CDR2 SVGIG (reference sequence). Trimming cost V 2 bases and J 9 bases, with 16 bases left between them. CDR3 size: 14 residues. The CDR3 sequence is CAWSQDTGIQKLFF. The DNA of the CDR3 is TGTGCCTGGAGTCAAGACACGGGGATCCAAAAACTGTTTTTT.

The chain employs TRBV13 and TRBJ1-5, with no clear D. V gave up 3 bases and J gave up 9 bases, with 9 bases separating them. Germline values: CDR1 PRHDT, CDR2 FYEKMQ (reference sequence). The CDR3 is made up of 12 amino acids. CDR3 DNA sequence: TGTGCCAGCAGCTTGGGCCCGGCGCCCCAGCATTTT. It yields the protein CASSLGPAPQHF.

The chain couples TRBV11-2 to TRBJ2-6; D remains unclear. Trimming stripped 3 bases from V and 0 bases from J, with 6 bases between. CDR3 length: 15 residues. From germline, CDR1 is SGHAT and CDR2 FQNNGV. CDR3 nucleotide sequence: TGTGCCAGCAGCTTTATCAGCTCTGGGGCCAACGTCCTGACTTTC. Amino acid sequence: CASSFISSGANVLTF. Using reference TRBV11-2 and TRBJ2-6 for the parts outside the CDR3, the full variable domain is EAGVAQSPRYKIIEKRQSVAFWCNPISGHATLYWYQQILGQGPKLLIQFQNNGVVDDSQLPKDRFSAERLKGVDSTLKIQPAKLEDSAVYLCASSFISSGANVLTFGAGSRLTVL.

This clone was found once. V gene TRBV5-1 combines with J gene TRBJ2-2; 8 bases match TRBD2. This CDR3 contains 15 residues. The J segment lost 2 bases and the V segment lost 4 bases, leaving 4 bases of the junction unmatched. CDR1 and CDR2 from the germline V gene are SGHRS and YFSETQ. The CDR3 DNA is TGCGCCAGCAGCCCCACTAGCGGAAACACCGGGGAGCTGTTTTTT. Protein sequence: CASSPTSGNTGELFF.

The chain is built from TRBV6-1 and TRBJ2-3; D is perhaps TRBD1 (6 bases). Germline values: CDR1 MNHNS, CDR2 SASEGT. This CDR3 comprises 14 residues. Trimming took off 3 bases at V and 8 bases at J, with 15 bases between the two ends. The CDR3 loop is CASSDRQGFGTQYF. The CDR3 nucleotides are TGTGCCAGCAGTGATAGGCAGGGGTTCGGTACGCAGTATTTT.

This sequence joins TRBV19 and TRBJ1-6; D gene uncertain. Trimming removed 1 base at V and 3 bases at J, with 7 bases between. CDR3 length: 15 amino acids. Germline CDR1 is LNHDA and CDR2 is SQIVND (reference sequence). The CDR3 DNA reads TGTGCCAGTAGTATAGCCGACAACTATAATTCACCCCTCCACTTT. Translated: CASSIADNYNSPLHF. Full variable domain (missing parts from reference TRBV19 and TRBJ1-6): DGGITQSPKYLFRKEGQNVTLSCEQNLNHDAMYWYRQDPGQGLRLIYYSQIVNDFQKGDIAEGYSVSREKKESFPLTVTSAQKNPTAFYLCASSIADNYNSPLHFGNGTRLTVT.

The chain carries TRBV5-1 and TRBJ1-4; D is perhaps TRBD1 (5 bases). The V gene lost 0 bases and the J gene lost 8 bases, with 14 bases spanning the gap. Per germline, CDR1 SGHRS and CDR2 YFSETQ. The CDR3 runs 15 residues. CDR3 coding DNA: TGCGCCAGCAGCTTGGCGGGGGGGTTTTCGGAAAAACTGTTTTTT. It yields the protein CASSLAGGFSEKLFF.

This chain uses TRBV28 with TRBJ1-2; no clear D. Trimming removed 6 bases from V and 5 bases from J, with 13 bases in between. Germline V gives CDR1 MDHEN, CDR2 SYDVKM. The CDR3 runs 13 residues. The CDR3, as DNA: TGTGCCAGCAGAACACCTGGGCCTTATGGCTACACCTTC. Amino acid sequence: CASRTPGPYGYTF.

The chain employs TRBV9 and TRBJ2-5, with 15 positions matching TRBD2. This CDR3 is built from 16 residues. Germline values: CDR1 SGDLS, CDR2 YYNGEE. Unmatched junction bases numbered 4, after V lost 3 bases and J lost 4 bases. DNA of the CDR3: TGTGCCAGCAGCGGGGGACTAGCGGGAGGTTCAGAGACCCAGTACTTC. Translated, it gives CASSGGLAGGSETQYF.

Written as DNA, the CDR3 is TGTGCCAGTAGTATAGACCCGTACCAAGAGACCCAGTACTTC. Its translation is CASSIDPYQETQYF. V and J are TRBV19 and TRBJ2-5; D gene ambiguous. Germline CDR1 LNHDA, CDR2 SQIVND (reference sequence). This CDR3 is built from 14 residues. The V and J ends lost 0 bases and 0 bases respectively, with 5 bases between them. The full variable domain, its missing parts supplied by reference TRBV19 and TRBJ2-5, is DGGITQSPKYLFRKEGQNVTLSCEQNLNHDAMYWYRQDPGQGLRLIYYSQIVNDFQKGDIAEGYSVSREKKESFPLTVTSAQKNPTAFYLCASSIDPYQETQYFGPGTRLLVL.

The CDR3 nucleotides are TGTGCCAGCTCACCGGCCTCCGGGACAGGGGAGGCTAACTATGGCTACACCTTC. It is translated as CASSPASGTGEANYGYTF. The chain uses TRBV18 and TRBJ1-2; 10 bases map to TRBD1. Germline CDR1 reads KGHSH; CDR2 reads LQKENI. CDR3 length: 18 residues. J gave up 0 bases and V 3 bases, and 10 bases lay outside the gene matches.

This rearrangement joins TRBV7-2 to TRBJ2-2; 14 bases are a match to TRBD2. V shed 4 bases and J 3 bases; nucleotides not matched to a gene: 7. This CDR3 spans 18 amino acids. Germline CDR1 reads SGHTA; CDR2 reads FQGNSA. CDR3 coding DNA: TGTGCCAGCAGCTCGGGACTAGCGGGGGCTCGGTACACCGGGGAGCTGTTTTTT. This gives the protein CASSSGLAGARYTGELFF.

There are a few counts of this clone. The rearrangement links TRBV29-1 to TRBJ2-2; 8 bases agree with TRBD2. In germline, CDR1 is SQVTM, CDR2 ANQGSEA. With 7 bases clipped from V and 6 bases from J, the junction kept 10 bases outside the gene matches. The CDR3 totals 14 residues. CDR3 coding DNA: TGCAGCGCTGCGGATTTAGCGGGATCCGGGGAGCTGTTTTTT. Its translation is CSAADLAGSGELFF.

The chain joins TRBV28 to TRBJ1-1; D unresolved. Germline loops: CDR1 MDHEN, CDR2 SYDVKM. The CDR3 consists of 9 residues. CDR3 DNA sequence: TGTGCACGGTACACTGAAGCTTTCTTT. This translates into CARYTEAFF. Full variable domain (remainder filled in from reference TRBV28 and TRBJ1-1): DVKVTQSSRYLVKRTGEKVFLECVQDMDHENMFWYRQDPGLGLRLIYFSYDVKMKEKGDIPEGYSVSREKKERFSLILESASTNQTSMYLCARYTEAFFGQGTRLTVV.

The chain carries TRBV5-6 and TRBJ2-6; D is unclear. V lost 2 bases, J lost 4 bases, and 10 bases lay in between. Germline V gene data show CDR1 as SGHDT and CDR2 as YYEEEE. CDR3 size: 15 residues. In DNA form, the CDR3 reads TGTGCCAGCAGCTTAGGCGGAGCCGGGGCCAACGTCCTGACTTTC. It codes for CASSLGGAGANVLTF.

This chain uses TRBV25-1 with TRBJ2-1; 10 bases match TRBD1. V gave up 5 bases and J gave up 6 bases; unmatched junction bases: 4. The CDR3 runs to 14 residues. Germline V gene sequence: CDR1 MGHDK, CDR2 SYGVNS. The CDR3 protein is CASSTGQGVNEQFF. As DNA, the CDR3 is TGTGCCAGCAGTACCGGACAGGGGGTCAATGAGCAGTTCTTC.

The V gene is TRBV5-1, the J gene TRBJ2-7; no clear D gene. Looked up from germline, CDR1 is SGHRS and CDR2 is YFSETQ. The CDR3 length is 15 residues. V was pared by 3 bases and J by 0 bases, with 13 bases between. The CDR3 nucleotides are TGCGCCAGCAGCTCTTTTCCCCAGGCCTCCTACGAGCAGTACTTC. Protein sequence: CASSSFPQASYEQYF. The full variable domain, rest sourced from reference TRBV5-1 and TRBJ2-7, is KAGVTQTPRYLIKTRGQQVTLSCSPISGHRSVSWYQQTPGQGLQFLFEYFSETQRNKGNFPGRFSGRQFSNSRSEMNVSTLELGDSALYLCASSSFPQASYEQYFGPGTRLTVT.

The V and J genes are TRBV2 and TRBJ2-3; 8 bases agree with TRBD2. The germline gives CDR1 SNHLY, CDR2 FYNNEI. The CDR3 is 17 residues long. V was clipped by 4 bases and J by 0 bases; unmatched bases: 9. The CDR3 bases are TGTGCCAGCAGTGGTGTCGGCGGGAGGACTAGCACAGATACGCAGTATTTT. The encoded protein is CASSGVGGRTSTDTQYF.

The chain recombines TRBV9 with TRBJ2-7; 7 bases map to TRBD2. This CDR3 spans 16 amino acids. From germline, CDR1 is SGDLS and CDR2 YYNGEE. The junction had 14 bases not matched to a gene; V was cut back by 5 bases and J by 3 bases. CDR3 nucleotides: TGTGCCAGCAGTCCCGACCAAGAGGGACTAATCTACGAGCAGTACTTC. Protein sequence: CASSPDQEGLIYEQYF.

V usage is TRBV29-1 and J usage is TRBJ1-2, with 7 bases identical to TRBD1. CDR1 and CDR2 (germline): SQVTM, ANQGSEA. The CDR3 has 13 residues. J lost 8 bases, V lost 5 bases, and 11 bases had no gene match. CDR3 nucleotides: TGCAGCGTTCCAGGGACAGTTGAATGGGGCTACACCTTC. It is translated as CSVPGTVEWGYTF.

V gene TRBV7-7 combines with J gene TRBJ2-5; 7 bases agree with TRBD1. Germline trimming cut 4 bases from V and 4 bases from J; bases unmatched to any gene: 3. CDR1 is SSHAT, CDR2 FNYEAQ, per germline (reference sequence). This CDR3 is 13 amino acids long. The CDR3 is CASSWDSGETQYF. CDR3 DNA: TGTGCCAGCAGCTGGGACAGCGGAGAGACCCAGTACTTC.

The genes are TRBV4-3 and TRBJ1-4; D is uncertain. This CDR3 spans 17 amino acids. Trimming shortened V by 4 bases and J by 5 bases, and 20 bases separated the two germline ends. The germline V gene has CDR1 LGHNA and CDR2 YSLEER. The CDR3, as DNA: TGCGCCAGCAGCCCAGAACTTGATGAGGTTATCAATGAAAAACTGTTTTTT. Its protein product is CASSPELDEVINEKLFF.